These 22 T cell receptor beta chains originate from one sample sequenced in a study of regulatory T cells in long-lasting Graves disease. With iRepertoire HTBI primers and Arm-PCR of CDR3 regions, TCR beta libraries were built. In TCRdb, the multiplex PCR reads were re-called with MiXCR into one record per CDR3 protein. The data contain roughly 470,000 distinct CDR3 sequences, around 20% of them singletons. Regarding time point: persistent/refractory GD, antithyroid drugs over 5 years with positive TRAb. Construction of the TCR library relied on RNA isolated from PBMCs. Sequenced material: peripheral blood mononuclear cells (PBMCs), taken when the disease was refractory, from a patient treated with antithyroid drugs. Receptors originate from a female donor with Graves disease.

This clonotype was found many times. The genes are TRBV19 and TRBJ1-1, with a weak D call TRBD1 (6 bases). The CDR3 runs 16 residues. V gave up 3 bases and J gave up 2 bases, with 16 bases separating them. CDR1 and CDR2 (germline): LNHDA, SQIVND (reference sequence). This CDR3 is CASSITTLQGNTEAFF. In DNA form, the CDR3 reads TGTGCCAGTAGTATTACTACCCTACAGGGAAACACTGAAGCTTTCTTT. The entire variable domain, with the rest obtained from reference TRBV19 and TRBJ1-1, is as follows: DGGITQSPKYLFRKEGQNVTLSCEQNLNHDAMYWYRQDPGQGLRLIYYSQIVNDFQKGDIAEGYSVSREKKESFPLTVTSAQKNPTAFYLCASSITTLQGNTEAFFGQGTRLTVV.

This clonotype was recorded at least ten times. The chain joins TRBV6-1 to TRBJ1-1; D may be TRBD1 (5 bases). The CDR3 has 14 amino acids. Between the trimmed V and J ends, which lost 7 bases and 0 bases, there was a span of 12 bases. CDR1 is MNHNS, CDR2 SASEGT, per germline. CDR3 sequence: CASTMDIMNTEAFF. The CDR3 bases are TGTGCCAGCACCATGGACATCATGAACACTGAAGCTTTCTTT.

The sample holds a few counts of this clonotype. V gene TRBV20-1 combines with J gene TRBJ2-4, with a possible D match to TRBD1 (6 bases). The V gene lost 5 bases and the J gene lost 8 bases, with 16 bases spanning the gap. CDR1 is DFQATT, CDR2 SNEGSKA, per germline (reference sequence). This CDR3 contains 13 residues. CDR3 coding DNA: TGCAGTGCTGAACAGGGTCCCGAGTACATTCAGTACTTC. It specifies CSAEQGPEYIQYF.

This clonotype was found a few times. The genes are TRBV11-2 and TRBJ1-3; no clear D. Germline values: CDR1 SGHAT, CDR2 FQNNGV. The CDR3 is 16 amino acids. With 1 base removed from V and 0 bases from J, the gap between germline ends came to 10 bases. The CDR3 DNA reads TGTGCCAGCAGCTTAGTCGGCGGGATCTCTGGAAACACCATATATTTT. The encoded protein is CASSLVGGISGNTIYF. Filled out from reference TRBV11-2 and TRBJ1-3, the complete variable domain reads EAGVAQSPRYKIIEKRQSVAFWCNPISGHATLYWYQQILGQGPKLLIQFQNNGVVDDSQLPKDRFSAERLKGVDSTLKIQPAKLEDSAVYLCASSLVGGISGNTIYFGEGSWLTVV.

This sequence joins TRBV7-2 and TRBJ2-1; 7 bases agree with TRBD2. This CDR3 region has 15 residues. With V trimmed by 5 bases and J by 2 bases, 6 bases remained unmatched. Germline lookup yields CDR1 SGHTA and CDR2 FQGNSA. CDR3 sequence (DNA): TGTGCCAGCAGCACCGACGGGACTACCTACAATGAGCAGTTCTTC. Encoded protein: CASSTDGTTYNEQFF.

The V and J genes are TRBV5-1 and TRBJ2-2; weak D call: TRBD1 (5 bases). This CDR3 is 13 amino acids long. Looked up from germline, CDR1 is SGHRS and CDR2 is YFSETQ. V was pared by 7 bases and J by 0 bases, with 7 bases between. CDR3 in amino acids: CASARANTGELFF. The CDR3, as DNA: TGCGCCAGCGCCAGGGCGAACACCGGGGAGCTGTTTTTT.

CDR3 in DNA: TGCAGTGCGGTGCTAGCGGGACGGTTAGAGACCCAGTACTTC. It is translated as CSAVLAGRLETQYF. V is TRBV20-1 and J is TRBJ2-7; TRBD2 agrees at 9 bases. The J call may be in error: the DNA end matches TRBJ2-5 better. This CDR3 region has 14 residues. Germline V gives CDR1 DFQATT, CDR2 SNEGSKA (reference sequence).

This clonotype was seen a few times. V and J are TRBV9 and TRBJ1-2, with D unresolved. Trimming pared 4 bases from V and 6 bases from J, leaving 16 bases between. Germline V gives CDR1 SGDLS, CDR2 YYNGEE. CDR3 length: 14 residues. The CDR3 region is CASSPRSVTDGYTF. The CDR3, as DNA: TGTGCCAGCAGCCCCCGTTCGGTCACGGATGGCTACACCTTC.

In this sample, this clonotype turned up many times. The chain carries TRBV6-1 and TRBJ1-1; no definite D call. The CDR3 is made up of 13 amino acids. V was cut by 1 base and J by 1 base, with 4 bases left in between. CDR1 and CDR2 (germline): MNHNS, SASEGT. In nucleotides, the CDR3 is TGTGCCAGCAGTGAAGGACGGAACACTGAAGCTTTCTTT. Its translation: CASSEGRNTEAFF.

This clonotype occurred many times. The chain couples TRBV2 to TRBJ1-1, with 10 bases that match TRBD1. The CDR3 extends over 17 amino acids. CDR1 and CDR2 (germline): SNHLY, FYNNEI. The trim removed 4 bases at V and 3 bases at J, leaving 11 bases unmatched. DNA of the CDR3: TGTGCCAGCAGTGTGGGACAGGGGTGGTTAAAGGACACTGAAGCTTTCTTT. Protein sequence: CASSVGQGWLKDTEAFF.

This clonotype has ten or more counts. The V call is TRBV7-9, the J call TRBJ2-5; TRBD1 agrees at 7 bases. Trimming removed 5 bases from V and 4 bases from J; junction bases left unmatched: 10. Germline CDR1 is SEHNR and CDR2 is FQNEAQ (reference sequence). The CDR3 runs to 15 residues. CDR3 residues: CASSSFRGWRETQYF. The DNA for the CDR3 is TGTGCCAGCAGCAGTTTCAGGGGGTGGAGAGAGACCCAGTACTTC.

This clonotype was seen many times. V usage is TRBV7-8 and J usage is TRBJ2-6; D is unresolved. This CDR3 is 17 amino acids long. V lost 8 bases and J 2 bases, leaving 19 bases between the germline ends. Germline V gives CDR1 SGHVS, CDR2 FQNEAQ. The chain's CDR3 is CASDARILPAGANVLTF. The CDR3 bases are TGTGCCAGCGATGCCCGAATATTGCCGGCTGGGGCCAACGTCCTGACTTTC.

This clonotype was found many times. This chain links TRBV11-1 with TRBJ1-5, with D hard to call. The germline CDR1 and CDR2 sequences are SGHAT and FQDESV (reference sequence). This CDR3 comprises 14 residues. The V and J ends lost 2 bases and 6 bases respectively, with 11 bases between them. The CDR3: CASSLMGSGQPQHF. CDR3 nucleotides: TGTGCCAGCAGCTTAATGGGTTCCGGTCAGCCCCAGCATTTT. Full variable domain (rest looked up from reference TRBV11-1 and TRBJ1-5): EAEVAQSPRYKITEKSQAVAFWCDPISGHATLYWYRQILGQGPELLVQFQDESVVDDSQLPKDRFSAERLKGVDSTLKIQPAELGDSAMYLCASSLMGSGQPQHFGDGTRLSIL.

There are many counts of this clonotype. V is TRBV2 and J is TRBJ1-5; TRBD1 aligns across 8 bases. The CDR3 has 14 amino acids. Germline values: CDR1 SNHLY, CDR2 FYNNEI. The trim removed 4 bases at V and 2 bases at J, leaving 1 base unmatched. The CDR3 loop reads CASSADRGNQPQHF. As DNA, the CDR3 is TGTGCCAGCAGTGCGGACAGGGGCAATCAGCCCCAGCATTTT.

This clonotype has more than one count but fewer than ten. The chain recombines TRBV12-3 or TRBV12-4 with TRBJ1-4, with D possibly matching TRBD1 (5 bases). The V and J ends lost 7 bases and 4 bases respectively, with 13 bases between them. This CDR3 has 14 residues. The CDR3 loop reads CASTPGRSNEKLFF. The CDR3 nucleotides are TGTGCCAGCACCCCGGGACGGAGTAATGAAAAACTGTTTTTT.

This clonotype came up many times. The rearrangement uses TRBV29-1 and TRBJ1-5; 10 nucleotides align to TRBD1. Germline V lookup: CDR1 SQVTM, CDR2 ANQGSEA. The CDR3 loop spans 16 amino acids. Trimming took 3 bases from V and 3 from J; bases not matched to a gene: 8. CDR3 nucleotide sequence: TGCAGCGTTGAGGGGGACAGGGGCCCTCTCAATCAGCCCCAGCATTTT. Protein product: CSVEGDRGPLNQPQHF.

The chain has TRBV12-5 and TRBJ2-2, with TRBD2 identical over 8 bases. V gave up 3 bases and J gave up 2 bases; unmatched junction bases: 2. Germline lookup yields CDR1 LGHNT and CDR2 FRNRAP. The CDR3 has 15 residues. CDR3 coding DNA: TGTGCTAGTGGTTTCACTAGCGGTAACACCGGGGAGCTGTTTTTT. Amino acids: CASGFTSGNTGELFF.

This clonotype was seen ten or more times. The rearrangement uses TRBV3-1 and TRBJ2-7, with a weak D call TRBD2 (6 bases). The CDR3 runs 14 residues. V lost 6 bases to trimming and J lost 2 bases, with 14 bases between them. Germline V gene data show CDR1 as LGHDT and CDR2 as YNNKEL (reference sequence). The CDR3 DNA reads as TGTGCCAGCAGTCCGGGACTGGGAACCTACGAGCAGTACTTC. It yields the protein CASSPGLGTYEQYF.

The chain carries TRBV30 and TRBJ2-7; D is ambiguous. Trimming shortened V by 2 bases and J by 3 bases, and 5 bases separated the two germline ends. The germline gives CDR1 GTSNPN, CDR2 SVGIG (reference sequence). The CDR3 contains 11 residues. The CDR3 spells CAWSSGYEQYF. CDR3 sequence (DNA): TGTGCCTGGAGTTCAGGCTACGAGCAGTACTTC.

The genes are TRBV10-2 and TRBJ2-5; D is undetermined. Germline CDR1 and CDR2: WSHSY and SAAADI. V dropped 7 bases and J dropped 5 bases, with 17 bases sitting between them. This CDR3 is 14 amino acids long. For the CDR3, the DNA is TGCGCCAGCACCGCAGGTCTAGGATTGGAGACCCAGTACTTC. This gives the protein CASTAGLGLETQYF.

This sequence joins TRBV7-3 and TRBJ1-1; D gene ambiguous. The V gene lost 3 bases and the J gene lost 3 bases, with 11 bases spanning the gap. The germline CDR1 and CDR2 sequences are SGHTA and FQGTGA. This CDR3 contains 14 residues. This chain's CDR3 is CASSLDGWDTEAFF. CDR3 DNA: TGTGCCAGCAGCTTGGACGGCTGGGACACTGAAGCTTTCTTT.

CDR3 nucleotides: TGTGCCAGCAGCCCGGGACAGGCCAGCACTGAAGCTTTCTTT. This codes for CASSPGQASTEAFF. The rearrangement joins TRBV27 to TRBJ1-1; the match to TRBD1 covers 8 bases. Germline V gene data show CDR1 as MNHEY and CDR2 as SMNVEV (reference sequence). CDR3 length equals 14 residues. After removal of 6 bases from V and 4 bases from J, the junction contained 7 bases not matched to a gene.